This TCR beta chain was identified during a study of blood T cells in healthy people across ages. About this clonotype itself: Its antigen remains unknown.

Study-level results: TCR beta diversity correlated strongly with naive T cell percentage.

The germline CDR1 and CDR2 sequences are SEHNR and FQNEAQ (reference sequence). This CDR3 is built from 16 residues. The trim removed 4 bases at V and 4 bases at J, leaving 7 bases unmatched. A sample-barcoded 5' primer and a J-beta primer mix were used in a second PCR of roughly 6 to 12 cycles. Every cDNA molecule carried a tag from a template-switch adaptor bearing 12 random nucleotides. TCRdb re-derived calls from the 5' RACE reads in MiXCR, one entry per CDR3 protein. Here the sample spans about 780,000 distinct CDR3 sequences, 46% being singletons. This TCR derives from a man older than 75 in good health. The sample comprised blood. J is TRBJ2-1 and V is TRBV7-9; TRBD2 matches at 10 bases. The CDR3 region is CASSYLAGGGYNEQFF. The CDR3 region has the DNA TGTGCCAGCAGCTACTTAGCGGGAGGTGGTTACAATGAGCAGTTCTTC. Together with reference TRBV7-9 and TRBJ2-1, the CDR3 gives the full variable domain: DTGVSQNPRHKITKRGQNVTFRCDPISEHNRLYWYRQTLGQGPEFLTYFQNEAQLEKSRLLSDRFSAERPKGSFSTLEIQRTEQGDSAMYLCASSYLAGGGYNEQFFGPGTRLTVL.